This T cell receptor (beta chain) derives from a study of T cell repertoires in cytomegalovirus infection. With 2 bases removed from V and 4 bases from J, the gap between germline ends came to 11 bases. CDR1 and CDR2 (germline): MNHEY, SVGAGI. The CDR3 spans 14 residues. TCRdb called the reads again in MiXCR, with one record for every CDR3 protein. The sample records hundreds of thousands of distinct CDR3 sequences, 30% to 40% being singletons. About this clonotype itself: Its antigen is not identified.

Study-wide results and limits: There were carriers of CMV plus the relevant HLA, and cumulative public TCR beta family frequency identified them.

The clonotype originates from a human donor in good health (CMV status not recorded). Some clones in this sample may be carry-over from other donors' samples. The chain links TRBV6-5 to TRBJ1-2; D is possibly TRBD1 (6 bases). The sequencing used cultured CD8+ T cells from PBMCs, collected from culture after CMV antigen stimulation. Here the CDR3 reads CASSYLGQSYGYTF. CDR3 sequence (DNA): TGTGCCAGCAGTTACCTCGGACAGTCCTATGGCTACACCTTC.